This T cell receptor beta chain was sequenced in a study of cytomegalovirus exposure and HLA in healthy donors. V shed 0 bases and J 3 bases; nucleotides not matched to a gene: 6. Germline V CDR1 and CDR2: MNHEY, SMNVEV (reference sequence). The CDR3 loop spans 17 amino acids. PCR was performed using 60 Vbeta and 13 Jbeta primers. The repertoire was sequenced with immunoSEQ multiplex PCR; TCRdb's copy has only in-frame clones and lacks some. The sample lists some 200,000 clones; approximately 80% were seen once. The sequence was obtained from a boy aged 2 to 10 in good health and CMV-seronegative. The sample comprised PBMCs. This chain connects TRBV27 to TRBJ1-4; TRBD1 matches at 8 bases. This CDR3 is CASSLSPGGLANEKLFF. Written as DNA, the CDR3 is TGTGCCAGCAGTTTATCGCCAGGGGGCTTGGCTAATGAAAAACTGTTTTTT. The full variable domain, completed using reference TRBV27 and TRBJ1-4, is EAQVTQNPRYLITVTGKKLTVTCSQNMNHEYMSWYRQDPGLGLRQIYYSMNVEVTDKGDVPEGYKVSRKEKRNFPLILESPSPNQTSLYFCASSLSPGGLANEKLFFGSGTQLSVL.